This record concerns one T cell receptor beta chain sequence. Its target is not known. As processed by the authors: In papillary thyroid cancer, a distant-metastasis classifier was built using CDR3 differences across clinicopathological groups. TCRdb re-called the PCR reads through MiXCR. These V and J calls rely on TCRdb rather than the paper's analysis. The sample lists under 30,000 clones, 20% to 30% occurring once. No treatment had been given to any patient before thyroid surgery. This entry is derived from a study of metastatic and nonmetastatic thyroid tumors. Study-wide background: Repertoire comparison spanned blood and tumor or nodule tissue of malignant and benign thyroid patients. Notes on the study in general: Within blood and tumor, benign nodules reportedly had significantly lower TCR beta diversity than malignant thyroid tumors did.

CDR3 length: 15 residues. Trimming shortened V by 1 base and J by 0 bases, and 10 bases separated the two germline ends. The germline gives CDR1 LGHNA, CDR2 YSLEER. The clonotype comes from a female donor with papillary thyroid cancer or a benign thyroid nodule (not recorded which). Some clones in this sample may be carry-over from other donors' samples. This chain links TRBV4-3 with TRBJ2-7; possibly TRBD1 or TRBD2 for D (5 bases each). The sample comprised blood. The DNA of the CDR3 is TGCGCCAGCAGCCAAGCGGTGGGGGACTCCTACGAGCAGTACTTC. This encodes CASSQAVGDSYEQYF.